Following are 8 T cell receptor beta chains from one sample sequenced in a study of shared clonotypes between healthy human individuals. The protocol was immunoSEQ multiplex PCR, while the TCRdb copy is restricted to in-frame clones and leaves out a portion. The repertoire holds about 2,500,000 clones, with around nine tenths as singletons. Material for sequencing was naive CD4+ T cells sorted from blood. The subset denotes: CD45RA+ positively selected. The source of these receptors is a man between 18 and 35 years old in good health.

The gene calls are TRBV11-2 and TRBJ2-1; 8 nucleotides match TRBD2. Germline-derived CDR1 and CDR2 are SGHAT and FQNNGV. The J segment lost 9 bases and the V segment lost 2 bases, leaving 12 bases of the junction unmatched. The CDR3 totals 16 residues. CDR3 in DNA: TGTGCCAGCAGCTTACAATTACGGGAGGGCCGAGGTGAGCAGTTCTTC. As protein: CASSLQLREGRGEQFF.

The genes are TRBV25-1 and TRBJ2-2; a possible D gene is TRBD1 (6 bases). There are 17 residues in the CDR3. In germline, CDR1 is MGHDK, CDR2 SYGVNS. The V gene lost 1 base and the J gene lost 7 bases, with 19 bases spanning the gap. CDR3: CASSEWAGAQGNGELFF. The CDR3 bases are TGTGCCAGCAGTGAATGGGCAGGGGCCCAGGGTAACGGGGAGCTGTTTTTT. The full variable domain, with the rest looked up from reference TRBV25-1 and TRBJ2-2, is EADIYQTPRYLVIGTGKKITLECSQTMGHDKMYWYQQDPGMELHLIHYSYGVNSTEKGDLSSESTVSRIRTEHFPLTLESARPSHTSQYLCASSEWAGAQGNGELFFGEGSRLTVL.

The chain joins TRBV11-2 to TRBJ2-7; 7 positions agree with TRBD2. This CDR3 has 16 residues. J gave up 6 bases and V 7 bases, and 18 bases lay outside the gene matches. CDR1 is SGHAT and CDR2 is FQNNGV in the germline V gene. The CDR3 DNA is TGTGCCAGCACCCCCGGGGGAGGAGCGGGGTTCGGCGAGCAGTACTTC. It encodes CASTPGGGAGFGEQYF.

The CDR3 bases are TGCGCCAGCAGCTTATTACCGACTAGCGGGGGAAACACAGATACGCAGTATTTT. Translating gives CASSLLPTSGGNTDTQYF. This chain joins TRBV5-1 and TRBJ2-3; 12 bases map to TRBD2. CDR3 length equals 18 residues. Germline lookup yields CDR1 SGHRS and CDR2 YFSETQ. V shed 2 bases and J 2 bases; nucleotides not matched to a gene: 9.

V and J are TRBV19 and TRBJ1-1; D is ambiguous. From germline, CDR1 is LNHDA and CDR2 SQIVND (reference sequence). Trimming stripped 5 bases from V and 1 base from J, with 14 bases between. This CDR3 spans 15 amino acids. CDR3 in DNA: TGTGCCAGTAGTCCGAGACGGGTGGAGAACACTGAAGCTTTCTTT. This gives the protein CASSPRRVENTEAFF.

This clone was recorded once. This rearrangement joins TRBV6-1 to TRBJ2-7; 7 bases match TRBD1. This CDR3 has 14 amino acids. V was pared by 6 bases and J by 4 bases, with 9 bases of the junction left unmatched. Germline-derived CDR1 and CDR2 are MNHNS and SASEGT. In DNA form, the CDR3 reads TGTGCCAGCAGCTCCGGGACAGTTCTATACGAGCAGTACTTC. Protein: CASSSGTVLYEQYF.

The chain uses TRBV5-1 and TRBJ2-6, with unresolved D. Trimming left V 4 bases short and J 3 bases short, with 14 bases between. Germline V gives CDR1 SGHRS, CDR2 YFSETQ. The CDR3 is 16 amino acids. The CDR3 spells CASSRSRVDGANVLTF. CDR3 coding DNA: TGCGCCAGCAGCCGCTCTAGGGTGGATGGGGCCAACGTCCTGACTTTC.

CDR3 nucleotide sequence: TGTGCCAGCAGCCAGTGGGGCTTCACCTACGAGCAGTACTTC. It specifies CASSQWGFTYEQYF. The rearrangement joins TRBV6-5 to TRBJ2-7; D is perhaps TRBD1 (5 bases). This CDR3 has 14 amino acids. The V and J ends lost 6 bases and 2 bases respectively, with 14 bases between them. CDR1 and CDR2 from the germline V gene are MNHEY and SVGAGI.